This T cell receptor (beta chain) was recovered during a study of blood T cells in healthy people across ages. It was with a sample-barcoded 5' primer and a J-beta primer mix that a second PCR of roughly 7 to 12 cycles was run. TCRdb fed the 5' RACE reads into MiXCR, producing one record per CDR3 protein. In the table there are around 1.7 million distinct CDR3 sequences, about 30% of which are singletons. Study-wide results and limits: More naive CD4+ cells and higher diversity marked long-lived donors relative to aged donors. Among T cells, TCR beta diversity per million cells dropped roughly linearly as age rose.

Each donor gave approximately 9.5 milliliters of peripheral blood. A few counts support this clonotype. The antigen remains unidentified. The source is a woman aged 25 to 45 in good health. The sequencing input was blood.

The CDR3 loop is CASGRRSSYEQYF. DNA of the CDR3: TGTGCCAGCGGGAGAAGGAGCTCCTACGAGCAGTACTTC. The gene calls are TRBV3-1 and TRBJ2-7; TRBD2 might be the D (5 bases). The CDR3 length is 13 residues. Germline lookup yields CDR1 LGHDT and CDR2 YNNKEL (reference sequence). The ends were cut back, 8 bases at V and 0 bases at J, with 11 bases in the middle.